This record looks at one T cell receptor (beta chain) sequence and its context. The data were obtained in a study of blood T cell repertoires in COVID-19. Study summary: The origin of the acute and convalescent COVID-19 samples was the United States, Italy and Spain. Nucleic acid was either cDNA or gDNA, and it came from T cells, B-cell-depleted T cells, or PBMCs.

Trimming took off 4 bases at V and 9 bases at J, with 16 bases between the two ends. The length of the CDR3 is 15 residues. The germline V gene has CDR1 MNHEY and CDR2 SVGEGT. Under the authors' procedure: Reference gene primer amplification gave nucleated cell count estimates. Only in-frame clones appear in the TCRdb table, and some are missing; sequencing was by immunoSEQ multiplex PCR. V and J calls and clone size are as listed in that table; D and trimming were resolved from the DNA. The repertoire holds approximately 200,000 clones, with roughly 82% as singletons. The chain joins TRBV6-2 or TRBV6-3 to TRBJ1-6; possible D gene TRBD1, 5 bases. The sample consisted of peripheral blood. This clonotype was obtained from a woman aged 30 to 39 with acute or convalescent COVID-19. The CDR3 reads CASSLSGSMSSPLHF. The CDR3 coding sequence is TGTGCCAGCAGTTTATCAGGGTCAATGAGTTCACCCCTCCACTTT.